Listed here are 13 T cell receptor beta chains from one sample, sequenced in a study of identical twins. MiXCR, applied by TCRdb to the 5' RACE reads, yields one record per CDR3 protein. This table has about 890,000 distinct CDR3 sequences, 9% to 15% appearing once. The same data also went into a second study, on yellow fever vaccine responses in identical twins.

The material sequenced was PBMCs. These receptors were collected from a young woman in good health.

This clonotype was counted many times. DNA for the CDR3: TGTGCCAGCAGCCCCGGAGGCCTCTCTGGAAACACCATATATTTT. Protein product: CASSPGGLSGNTIYF. The chain has TRBV6-2 or TRBV6-3 and TRBJ1-3; D remains unclear. Germline-derived CDR1 and CDR2 are MNHEY and SVGEGT. This CDR3 is 15 amino acids long. Trimming removed 6 bases at V and 0 bases at J, with 12 bases between.

V usage is TRBV7-8 and J usage is TRBJ2-5; D ambiguous. The CDR3 covers 16 residues. CDR1 is SGHVS, CDR2 FQNEAQ, per germline. Trimming stripped 0 bases from V and 7 bases from J, with 18 bases between. The DNA for the CDR3 is TGTGCCAGCAGCTTAGCCGGGCTACAAGCCGTGGGGACCCAGTACTTC. This gives the protein CASSLAGLQAVGTQYF.

This clonotype was seen repeatedly, ten times or more. The chain is built from TRBV5-1 and TRBJ1-1; 7 nucleotides line up with TRBD1. CDR1 SGHRS and CDR2 YFSETQ come from the germline V gene. V shed 5 bases and J 0 bases; nucleotides not matched to a gene: 7. There are 15 residues in the CDR3. CDR3 nucleotide sequence: TGCGCCAGCAGACCTGCTGGGACAGTGAACACTGAAGCTTTCTTT. Protein: CASRPAGTVNTEAFF.

This clonotype showed up just a few times. The rearrangement links TRBV10-3 to TRBJ2-7; D is undetermined. This CDR3 has 13 amino acids. The V and J ends lost 7 bases and 0 bases respectively, with 10 bases between them. Germline CDR1 reads ENHRY; CDR2 reads SYGVKD. CDR3 in amino acids: CAINDGYSYEQYV. CDR3 sequence (DNA): TGTGCCATCAATGACGGGTACTCCTACGAGCAGTACGTC.

The chain combines TRBV28 with TRBJ1-5, with a possible D match to TRBD1 (5 bases). Trimming cost V 3 bases and J 5 bases, with 11 bases left between them. There are 14 residues in the CDR3. Germline V gives CDR1 MDHEN, CDR2 SYDVKM. The CDR3 DNA follows: TGTGCCAGCAGTTTCTGGAGGGGTGATCAGCCCCAGCATTTT. It encodes CASSFWRGDQPQHF.

This clonotype turned up a few times. The DNA for the CDR3 is TGTGCCAGCAGCCTACGGGCATCCTCGTGGGAGCGGTCTGGCTACACCTTC. Amino acid sequence: CASSLRASSWERSGYTF. V is TRBV28 and J is TRBJ1-2, with D hard to call. The CDR3 runs 17 residues. Germline V gene lookup returns CDR1 MDHEN and CDR2 SYDVKM. Trimming removed 6 bases from V and 7 bases from J, with 27 bases in between.

This clonotype was recorded a few times. The J gene is TRBJ2-7, the V gene TRBV5-5, with TRBD2 identical over 10 bases. The CDR3 is 15 residues long. Germline V gene lookup returns CDR1 SGHKS and CDR2 YYEKEE (reference sequence). Trimming took 4 bases from V and 4 from J; bases not matched to a gene: 8. The chain's CDR3 is CASSLPRTSGYEQYF. The CDR3 nucleotides are TGTGCCAGCAGCCTCCCCCGGACTAGCGGATACGAGCAGTACTTC.

This clonotype was found a few times. The chain employs TRBV6-5 and TRBJ2-5; 7 bases align to TRBD2. This CDR3 region has 16 residues. Germline loops: CDR1 MNHEY, CDR2 SVGAGI. V dropped 0 bases and J dropped 5; count of bases not matched to a gene: 9. CDR3 in DNA: TGTGCCAGCAGTTACTCGAATCCCGGGACTATGGAGACCCAGTACTTC. This sequence encodes CASSYSNPGTMETQYF.

This clonotype was found a few times. The chain links TRBV19 to TRBJ1-1; D gene uncertain. The V gene lost 4 bases and the J gene lost 0 bases, with 9 bases spanning the gap. Germline V gene sequence: CDR1 LNHDA, CDR2 SQIVND (reference sequence). The CDR3 contains 14 residues. The CDR3 loop reads CASSTRWLNTEAFF. In DNA, the CDR3 is TGTGCCAGTAGTACCCGGTGGCTGAACACTGAAGCTTTCTTT.

This clonotype was seen only a few times. The V and J genes are TRBV10-2 and TRBJ2-5, with D perhaps matching TRBD2 (6 bases). The CDR3 spans 13 residues. Germline values: CDR1 WSHSY, CDR2 SAAADI. Trimming removed 2 bases at V and 14 bases at J, with 18 bases between. Written as DNA, the CDR3 is TGCGCCAGCAGTGAGGGGACGGGACTTGCCTTCTACTTC. It codes for CASSEGTGLAFYF.

The chain couples TRBV11-2 to TRBJ2-7; D might be TRBD2 (5 bases). Germline V gene sequence: CDR1 SGHAT, CDR2 FQNNGV. The V end lost 5 bases, the J end lost 1 base, and 15 bases lay between the germline ends. The CDR3 totals 15 residues. In DNA form, the CDR3 reads TGTGCCAGCAGCGGAATCGGCGGGCAGTCCTACGAGCAGTACGTC. This encodes CASSGIGGQSYEQYV.

This clonotype showed up just a few times. V usage is TRBV19 and J usage is TRBJ2-3, with 9 bases fitting TRBD2. Germline values: CDR1 LNHDA, CDR2 SQIVND (reference sequence). CDR3 length equals 18 residues. J was trimmed by 0 bases and V by 5 bases; bases with no gene match: 12. CDR3 protein: CASSGRLAEAPSTDTQYF. The CDR3 DNA follows: TGTGCCAGTAGTGGACGACTAGCGGAAGCCCCCAGCACAGATACGCAGTATTTT.

This clonotype came up a few times. The chain uses TRBV6-5 and TRBJ1-5, with no clear D. Deletions cut 1 base from V and 6 bases from J, with 10 bases between. Germline V lookup: CDR1 MNHEY, CDR2 SVGAGI. The CDR3 runs 14 residues. The DNA for the CDR3 is TGTGCCAGCAGTTACTGGGAGGGTTTTCAGCCCCAGCATTTT. This codes for CASSYWEGFQPQHF.